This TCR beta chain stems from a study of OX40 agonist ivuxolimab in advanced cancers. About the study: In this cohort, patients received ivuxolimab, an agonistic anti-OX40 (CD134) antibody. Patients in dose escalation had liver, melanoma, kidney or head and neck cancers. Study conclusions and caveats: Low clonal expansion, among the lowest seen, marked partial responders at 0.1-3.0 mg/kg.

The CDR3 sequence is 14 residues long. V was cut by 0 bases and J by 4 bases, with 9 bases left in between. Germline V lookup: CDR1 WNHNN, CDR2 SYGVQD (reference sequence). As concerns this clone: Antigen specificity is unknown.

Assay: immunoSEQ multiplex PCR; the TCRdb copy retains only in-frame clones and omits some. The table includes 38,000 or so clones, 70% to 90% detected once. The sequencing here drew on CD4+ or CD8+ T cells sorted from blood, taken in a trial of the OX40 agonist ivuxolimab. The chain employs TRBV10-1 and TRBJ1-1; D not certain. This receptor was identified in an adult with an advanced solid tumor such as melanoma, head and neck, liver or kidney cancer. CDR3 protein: CASSESGRGTEAFF. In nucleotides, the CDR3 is TGCGCCAGCAGTGAGTCCGGACGGGGCACTGAAGCTTTCTTT.